The clone carrying this T cell receptor beta chain showed up just a few times. Antigen: not known. This sample stems from a study of beta chain features in type 1 diabetes. Points from the study as a whole: Patients and controls would be equally affected if PCR favored shorter templates.

Every isolated RNA sample was fully reverse transcribed, so sequencing captured expressed TCRB transcripts. The repertoire was sequenced with immunoSEQ multiplex PCR; TCRdb's copy has only in-frame clones and lacks some. This sample has about 320,000 clones, with 14% found just once. CDR3 length: 13 residues. With 5 bases removed from V and 6 bases from J, the gap between germline ends came to 13 bases. The V gene's germline CDR1 is KGHSH and CDR2 LQKENI. This chain links TRBV18 with TRBJ1-1; D ambiguous. The sequence was collected from a man aged 25 to 45 in good health. The specimen was central memory CD4+ T cells from blood. The CDR3 is CASSDSVQSEAFF. The CDR3 DNA reads as TGTGCCAGCTCAGATTCGGTTCAGTCTGAAGCTTTCTTT. The whole variable domain, remainder taken from reference TRBV18 and TRBJ1-1, is NAGVMQNPRHLVRRRGQEARLRCSPMKGHSHVYWYRQLPEEGLKFMVYLQKENIIDESGMPKERFSAEFPKEGPSILRIQQVVRGDSAAYFCASSDSVQSEAFFGQGTRLTVV.